Listed here are 23 T cell receptor beta chains from one sample, sequenced in a study of blood T cells in healthy people across ages. It was with a sample-barcoded 5' primer and a J-beta primer mix that a second PCR of roughly 7 to 11 cycles was run. From the 5' RACE reads, TCRdb called clonotypes with MiXCR, one entry per CDR3 protein. In the table there are roughly 1,500,000 distinct CDR3 sequences, around 36% of which are singletons. The sequenced material came from blood. The receptors were sampled from a woman younger than 45 in good health.

The rearrangement joins TRBV9 to TRBJ1-4, with D tentatively TRBD1 (6 bases). V shed 3 bases and J shed 2 bases, with 11 bases lying between them. CDR1 is SGDLS and CDR2 is YYNGEE in the germline V gene. The CDR3 loop spans 15 amino acids. The CDR3 bases are TGTGCCAGCAGCGCCGGACAGAAGACTAATGAAAAACTGTTTTTT. Protein: CASSAGQKTNEKLFF.

This clonotype came up a few times. The chain combines TRBV6-5 with TRBJ1-2, with a weak D call TRBD1 (5 bases). The germline gives CDR1 MNHEY, CDR2 SVGAGI. The CDR3 consists of 14 residues. V was trimmed by 6 bases and J by 2 bases, leaving 13 bases between them. In nucleotides, the CDR3 is TGTGCCAGCAGACGAAGACAGAAAAACTATGGCTACACCTTC. Its translation: CASRRRQKNYGYTF.

The CDR3 nucleotides are TGTGCCAGCAGCTTAGAAGCAGGACTCTATGGCTACACCTTC. This codes for CASSLEAGLYGYTF. The genes are TRBV11-1 and TRBJ1-2; no definite D call. Trimming cost V 1 base and J 4 bases, with 10 bases left between them. CDR3 length equals 14 residues. In germline, CDR1 is SGHAT, CDR2 FQDESV (reference sequence).

In its sample, this clonotype was seen a few times. The chain links TRBV18 to TRBJ1-6, with D maybe TRBD1 (5 bases). Deletions cut 1 base from V and 14 bases from J, with 15 bases between. CDR1 and CDR2 (germline): KGHSH, LQKENI. The CDR3 loop spans 14 amino acids. The CDR3 region is CASSPQPERGTLHF. The CDR3 region has the DNA TGTGCCAGCTCACCACAGCCGGAGAGGGGCACCCTCCACTTT.

The sample holds a few counts of this clonotype. CDR3 DNA: TGCAGTGCTAGATACGGACCTCAGACTCCCTACGAGCAGTACTTC. It yields the protein CSARYGPQTPYEQYF. The chain links TRBV20-1 to TRBJ2-7; no clear D gene. The germline gives CDR1 DFQATT, CDR2 SNEGSKA (reference sequence). V was cut by 2 bases and J by 2 bases, with 16 bases left in between. The CDR3 contains 15 residues.

The count of this clonotype is one. The rearrangement uses TRBV5-1 and TRBJ1-6, with 10 bases identical to TRBD1. Trimming at V came to 4 bases and at J to 7 bases, leaving 11 bases not matched to a gene. CDR1 is SGHRS and CDR2 is YFSETQ in the germline V gene. The CDR3 totals 17 residues. The CDR3 reads CASSALTGGPRNSPLHF. CDR3 nucleotides: TGCGCCAGCAGCGCCCTGACAGGGGGCCCGAGGAATTCACCCCTCCACTTT.

The chain couples TRBV7-3 to TRBJ1-2; D is uncertain. The V end was cut by 1 base, the J end by 4 bases, with 10 bases between. Germline loops: CDR1 SGHTA, CDR2 FQGTGA. There are 14 residues in the CDR3. CDR3 in amino acids: CASSLNPGGYGYTF. CDR3 coding DNA: TGTGCCAGCAGCTTAAACCCTGGCGGCTATGGCTACACCTTC.

This clonotype was seen a handful of times. This sequence joins TRBV7-9 and TRBJ2-7; either TRBD1 or TRBD2 may supply D (5 bases each). The V end was cut by 5 bases, the J end by 0 bases, with 23 bases between. Germline V gene data show CDR1 as SEHNR and CDR2 as FQNEAQ (reference sequence). The CDR3 is 18 amino acids. The CDR3 region is CASSRVTSGTYGSYEQYF. The CDR3 nucleotides are TGTGCCAGCAGCCGGGTTACATCCGGGACGTACGGCTCCTACGAGCAGTACTTC.

V is TRBV29-1 and J is TRBJ1-2; D gene unclear. Germline loops: CDR1 SQVTM, CDR2 ANQGSEA. The V end was cut by 3 bases, the J end by 6 bases, with 14 bases between. This CDR3 is built from 13 residues. CDR3 residues: CSVEWTAGHGYTF. In DNA, the CDR3 is TGCAGCGTTGAGTGGACCGCCGGGCATGGCTACACCTTC.

This rearrangement joins TRBV2 to TRBJ2-7, with 8 bases fitting TRBD1. The CDR3 is 16 residues long. Germline CDR1 is SNHLY and CDR2 is FYNNEI. The V and J ends lost 7 bases and 1 base, in that order; junction bases with no gene match: 12. The CDR3 nucleotides read TGTGCCAGCATGCGGGACAGGAGATCTACATCCTACGAGCAGTACTTC. Translating it yields CASMRDRRSTSYEQYF. Together with reference TRBV2 and TRBJ2-7, the CDR3 gives the full variable domain: EPEVTQTPSHQVTQMGQEVILRCVPISNHLYFYWYRQILGQKVEFLVSFYNNEISEKSEIFDDQFSVERPDGSNFTLKIRSTKLEDSAMYFCASMRDRRSTSYEQYFGPGTRLTVT.

This clonotype was seen at least ten times. J is TRBJ2-1 and V is TRBV7-3, with D possibly called TRBD1 or TRBD2 (6 bases each). V was trimmed by 2 bases and J by 10 bases, leaving 12 bases between them. This CDR3 contains 13 residues. Germline V gene lookup returns CDR1 SGHTA and CDR2 FQGTGA. The CDR3 DNA reads as TGTGCCAGCAGCTTAGACGGGGGCGGAGAGCAGTTCTTC. Translating gives CASSLDGGGEQFF. The full variable domain, completed using reference TRBV7-3 and TRBJ2-1, is GAGVSQTPSNKVTEKGKYVELRCDPISGHTALYWYRQSLGQGPEFLIYFQGTGAADDSGLPNDRFFAVRPEGSVSTLKIQRTERGDSAVYLCASSLDGGGEQFFGPGTRLTVL.

This clonotype was seen many times. This chain connects TRBV3-1 to TRBJ2-7; 11 positions agree with TRBD1. V was pared by 6 bases and J by 2 bases, with 6 bases of the junction left unmatched. The germline V gene has CDR1 LGHDT and CDR2 YNNKEL (reference sequence). The CDR3 extends over 15 amino acids. As DNA, the CDR3 is TGTGCCAGCAGTCCCGGGACAGGGGGGACCTACGAGCAGTACTTC. The encoded protein is CASSPGTGGTYEQYF.

This chain links TRBV9 with TRBJ2-2; D may be TRBD2 (6 bases). The CDR3 totals 16 residues. The V end lost 0 bases, the J end lost 1 base, and 10 bases lay between the germline ends. In germline, CDR1 is SGDLS, CDR2 YYNGEE. The CDR3, as DNA: TGTGCCAGCAGCGTAGGGGCGGGGAGGAACACCGGGGAGCTGTTTTTT. This translates into CASSVGAGRNTGELFF.

In DNA, the CDR3 is TGTGCCAGCGGAATGTGGGGTTCCTACAATGAGCAGTTCTTC. Residues: CASGMWGSYNEQFF. V is TRBV12-3 or TRBV12-4 and J is TRBJ2-1; D gene unclear. The ends were cut back, 8 bases at V and 1 base at J, with 12 bases in the middle. The CDR3 runs 14 residues.

V is TRBV6-6 and J is TRBJ2-3; D is ambiguous. The CDR3 covers 13 residues. With 0 bases removed from V and 5 bases from J, the gap between germline ends came to 6 bases. The V gene's germline CDR1 is MNHNY and CDR2 SVGAGI (reference sequence). In DNA, the CDR3 is TGTGCCAGCAGTTACTCGAATCAAGATACGCAGTATTTT. This sequence encodes CASSYSNQDTQYF.

This clonotype was counted a few times. The rearrangement links TRBV28 to TRBJ2-7; D gene ambiguous. The V gene's germline CDR1 is MDHEN and CDR2 SYDVKM. CDR3 length equals 14 residues. Trimming removed 6 bases at V and 3 bases at J, with 15 bases between. CDR3 amino acids: CASREGPSYYEQYF. CDR3 DNA: TGTGCCAGCAGAGAAGGACCGTCATACTACGAGCAGTACTTC.

This clonotype has just a few counts. The chain carries TRBV14 and TRBJ2-5, with TRBD2 matching 7 bases. J was trimmed by 9 bases and V by 3 bases; bases with no gene match: 10. CDR3 size: 14 residues. Germline CDR1 SGHDN, CDR2 FVKESK. As DNA, the CDR3 is TGTGCCAGCAGCCACGGGACTACCGCTTTCCCCCAGTACTTC. It encodes CASSHGTTAFPQYF.

This clonotype was seen a few times. The chain combines TRBV20-1 with TRBJ2-1, with 11 bases aligning to TRBD2. Germline CDR1 and CDR2: DFQATT and SNEGSKA (reference sequence). Trimming took 0 bases from V and 8 from J; bases not matched to a gene: 9. The CDR3 spans 16 residues. The CDR3 loop reads CSARDLGLAGGDEQFF. CDR3 nucleotides: TGCAGTGCTAGAGATCTGGGGCTAGCGGGAGGTGATGAGCAGTTCTTC.

This clonotype was counted only a few times. The CDR3 reads CASSYTSGASTDTQYF. Here the CDR3 DNA reads TGCGCCAGCAGCTATACTAGCGGGGCGTCCACAGATACGCAGTATTTT. The V gene is TRBV5-1, the J gene TRBJ2-3; 10 positions match TRBD2. The CDR3 is 16 residues long. The V segment lost 3 bases and the J segment 2 bases; nucleotides outside the gene matches: 6. Looked up from germline, CDR1 is SGHRS and CDR2 is YFSETQ. Based on the CDR3 plus reference TRBV5-1 and TRBJ2-3, the full variable domain is KAGVTQTPRYLIKTRGQQVTLSCSPISGHRSVSWYQQTPGQGLQFLFEYFSETQRNKGNFPGRFSGRQFSNSRSEMNVSTLELGDSALYLCASSYTSGASTDTQYFGPGTRLTVL.

This clonotype was seen repeatedly, ten times or more. V gene TRBV2 combines with J gene TRBJ2-1; TRBD2 is a possible D gene (6 bases). The CDR3 spans 13 residues. Germline-derived CDR1 and CDR2 are SNHLY and FYNNEI. V was pared by 6 bases and J by 6 bases, with 12 bases between. The CDR3 bases are TGTGCCAGCAGCCGGGGACTTCCCAATGAGCAGTTCTTC. Its protein product is CASSRGLPNEQFF.

The V gene is TRBV7-7, the J gene TRBJ2-1; 7 bases align to TRBD1. V lost 1 base and J lost 8; bases outside the gene matches: 2. Germline values: CDR1 SSHAT, CDR2 FNYEAQ (reference sequence). The length of the CDR3 is 13 residues. CDR3 loop: CASSLVGGHEQFF. The CDR3 region has the DNA TGTGCCAGCAGCTTAGTAGGGGGCCATGAGCAGTTCTTC.

This clonotype was recorded once. Germline is not matched at one junction end, which may reflect a read error. The chain has TRBV7-6 and TRBJ2-1; 9 positions agree with TRBD1. The CDR3 is made up of 15 amino acids. Germline lookup yields CDR1 SGHVS and CDR2 FNYEAQ. The CDR3 DNA follows: TGTGCCGGCAGCATCCCCGGGACAGGGAACGATGAGCAGTTCTTC. Translating it yields CAGSIPGTGNDEQFF.

This chain joins TRBV3-1 and TRBJ1-5; 8 nucleotides agree with TRBD1. The CDR3 has 16 residues. Germline CDR1 and CDR2: LGHDT and YNNKEL (reference sequence). Trimming removed 3 bases from V and 2 bases from J; junction bases left unmatched: 6. The CDR3 DNA sequence: TGTGCCAGCAGCCATTCACAGGGGGAAGGCAATCAGCCCCAGCATTTT. Its protein product is CASSHSQGEGNQPQHF.